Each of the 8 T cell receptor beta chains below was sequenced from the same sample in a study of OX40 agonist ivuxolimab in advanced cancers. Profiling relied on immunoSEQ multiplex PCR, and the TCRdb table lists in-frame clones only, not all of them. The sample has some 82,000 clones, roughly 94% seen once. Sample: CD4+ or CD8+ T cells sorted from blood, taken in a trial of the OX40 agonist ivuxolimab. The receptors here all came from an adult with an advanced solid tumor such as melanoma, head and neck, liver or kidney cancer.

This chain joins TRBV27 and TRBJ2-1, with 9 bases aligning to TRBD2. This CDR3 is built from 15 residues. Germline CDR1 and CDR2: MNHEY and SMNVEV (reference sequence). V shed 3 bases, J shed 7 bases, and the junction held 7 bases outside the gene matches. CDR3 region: CASSFGAGGPNEQFF. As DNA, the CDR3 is TGTGCCAGCAGTTTCGGGGCGGGAGGGCCGAATGAGCAGTTCTTC.

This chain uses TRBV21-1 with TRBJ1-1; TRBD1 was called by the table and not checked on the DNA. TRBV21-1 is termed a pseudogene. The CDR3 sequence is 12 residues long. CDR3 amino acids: CAIHRVLTEAFF. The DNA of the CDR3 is TGTGCCATCCACAGGGTATTGACTGAAGCTTTCTTT.

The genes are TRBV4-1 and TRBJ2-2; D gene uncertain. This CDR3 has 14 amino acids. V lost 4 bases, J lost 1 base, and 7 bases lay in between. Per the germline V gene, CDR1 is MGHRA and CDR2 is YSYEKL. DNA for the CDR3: TGCGCCAGCAGCCTCTCCCAGAACACCGGGGAGCTGTTTTTT. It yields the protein CASSLSQNTGELFF.

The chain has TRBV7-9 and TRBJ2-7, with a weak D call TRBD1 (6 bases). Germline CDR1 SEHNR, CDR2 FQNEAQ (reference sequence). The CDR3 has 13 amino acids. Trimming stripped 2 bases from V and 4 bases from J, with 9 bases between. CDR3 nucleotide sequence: TGTGCCAGCAGCTTACTACAGGGTTACGAGCAGTACTTC. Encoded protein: CASSLLQGYEQYF.

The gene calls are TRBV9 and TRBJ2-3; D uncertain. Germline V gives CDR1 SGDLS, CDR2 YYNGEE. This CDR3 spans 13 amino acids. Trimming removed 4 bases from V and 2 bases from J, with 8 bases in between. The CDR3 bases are TGTGCCAGCAGCTCCCTATCCACAGATACGCAGTATTTT. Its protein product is CASSSLSTDTQYF.

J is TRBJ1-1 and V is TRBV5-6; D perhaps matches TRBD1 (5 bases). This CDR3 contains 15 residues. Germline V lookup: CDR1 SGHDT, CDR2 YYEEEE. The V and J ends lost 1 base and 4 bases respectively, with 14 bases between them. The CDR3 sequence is CASSLRPHGGTEAFF. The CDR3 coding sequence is TGTGCCAGCAGCTTGAGACCCCATGGGGGCACTGAAGCTTTCTTT.

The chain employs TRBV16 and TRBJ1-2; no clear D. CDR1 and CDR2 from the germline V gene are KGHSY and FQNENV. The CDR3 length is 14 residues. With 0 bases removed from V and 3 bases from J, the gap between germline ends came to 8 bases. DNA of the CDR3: TGTGCCAGCAGCCAATCTTTGGGGTACTATGGCTACACCTTC. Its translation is CASSQSLGYYGYTF.

The CDR3 region is CSAADRGQYGYTF. Written as DNA, the CDR3 is TGCAGCGCTGCGGACAGGGGGCAGTATGGCTACACCTTC. V and J are TRBV29-1 and TRBJ1-2, with TRBD1 matching 11 bases. This CDR3 spans 13 amino acids. Losses at the gene ends were 7 bases for V and 5 bases for J; bases not matched to a gene: 6. Germline CDR1 is SQVTM and CDR2 is ANQGSEA.